This T cell receptor beta chain was sequenced for a study of T-cell memory formation after mild COVID-19. CDR1 and CDR2 (germline): GTSNPN, SVGIG (reference sequence). This CDR3 has 13 amino acids. V was cut by 0 bases and J by 4 bases, with 9 bases left in between. TCRdb re-called the 5' RACE reads through MiXCR, storing one row per CDR3 protein. Among almost 550,000 distinct CDR3 sequences listed, around 20% were seen once. The sequencing sample was made of PBMCs or a T cell subset sorted from them (not recorded which). The chain recombines TRBV30 with TRBJ1-1; possibly TRBD1 for D (5 bases). The TCR sequence derives from an adult woman who had mild COVID-19 (a few samples of this study predate the infection). Cell type and time point are not known. The CDR3 DNA follows: TGTGCCTGGAGTGTACAGGTGGGCACTGAAGCTTTCTTT. Translation gives CAWSVQVGTEAFF.